The rows below give T cell receptor beta chains drawn from one sample of a study of blood T cell repertoires in COVID-19. The table came from immunoSEQ multiplex PCR; TCRdb's copy has only in-frame clones and leaves some out. This sample has about 380,000 clones, with 85% found just once. The sample taken for sequencing was peripheral blood. These TCRs come from a woman between 18 and 29 years old with acute or convalescent COVID-19. Each CDR3 is given with its conserved first and last residue. D genes are given only for firm matches. Clone size is given for some rows only: seen once, a few or many times, or a class if the clone is expanded.

clone_size	v_call	d_call	j_call	cdr3_aa	cdr3_nt
.	TRBV19	TRBD2	TRBJ2-7	CASSIDRAGAPEQYF	TGTGCCAGTAGTATCGACCGAGCGGGAGCCCCGGAGCAGTACTTC
.	TRBV5-4	TRBD2	TRBJ2-1	CASSSRSGRDTYNEQFF	TGTGCCAGCAGCTCCCGGTCCGGGAGGGATACCTACAATGAGCAGTTCTTC
.	TRBV19	.	TRBJ1-2	CASSADRTLSRSDGYTF	TGTGCCAGTAGTGCCGACAGGACTCTCTCACGAAGCGATGGCTACACCTTC
.	TRBV18	.	TRBJ2-7	CASSPQVVDEQYF	TGTGCCAGCTCACCCCAGGTGGTGGACGAGCAGTACTTC
.	TRBV19	TRBD1	TRBJ2-1	CASRDTGAYLSGEQFF	TGTGCCAGTAGGGATACAGGGGCATATTTGTCGGGTGAGCAGTTCTTC
.	TRBV11-3	TRBD2	TRBJ2-5	CASSFSGRAEETQYF	TGTGCCAGCAGCTTTAGCGGGAGGGCCGAAGAGACCCAGTACTTC
.	TRBV1	.	TRBJ1-2	CTSSQIPGQRGSRPYGYTF	TGCACCAGCAGCCAAATTCCGGGACAGAGGGGATCCCGACCTTATGGCTACACCTTC
.	TRBV9	TRBD1	TRBJ1-4	CASSPTGGREKLFF	TGTGCCAGCAGCCCGACAGGGGGACGTGAAAAACTGTTTTTT
.	TRBV14	.	TRBJ1-4	CASSQAGPEKLFF	TGTGCCAGCAGCCAAGCCGGTCCGGAAAAACTGTTTTTT
.	TRBV28	.	TRBJ1-1	CAAGENTEAFF	TGTGCCGCGGGGGAGAACACTGAAGCTTTCTTT
.	TRBV5-8	.	TRBJ2-1	CASSLVGELNEQFF	TGTGCCAGCAGCTTGGTGGGAGAACTCAATGAGCAGTTCTTC
.	TRBV7-9	TRBD1	TRBJ1-1	CASSQDRVTEAFF	TGTGCCAGCAGCCAGGACAGGGTGACTGAAGCTTTCTTT
.	TRBV10-3	TRBD1	TRBJ2-1	CAINDPRDRGGEQFF	TGTGCCATCAACGATCCCCGGGACAGGGGTGGCGAGCAGTTCTTC
.	TRBV10-1	TRBD1	TRBJ1-5	CASSTGGFDQPQHF	TGCGCCAGCAGCACAGGGGGATTCGATCAGCCCCAGCATTTT
.	TRBV2	.	TRBJ1-6	CASSGTSGNSPLHF	TGTGCCAGCAGTGGGACTTCAGGAAATTCACCCCTCCACTTT
.	TRBV7-8	.	TRBJ2-5	CASSHPRQEEETQYF	TGTGCCAGCAGCCACCCCCGACAGGAGGAAGAGACCCAGTACTTC
.	TRBV28	TRBD2	TRBJ2-1	CASSAQREGRYNEQFF	TGTGCCAGCAGTGCCCAGCGGGAGGGCCGCTACAATGAGCAGTTCTTC
.	TRBV6-4	.	TRBJ2-2	CASSIQATGELFF	TGTGCCAGCAGCATACAGGCCACCGGGGAGCTGTTTTTT
.	TRBV9	.	TRBJ1-5	CASSASGENSNQPQHF	TGTGCCAGCAGCGCCTCAGGGGAAAATAGCAATCAGCCCCAGCATTTT
.	TRBV11-3	TRBD1	TRBJ1-2	CARLILQRQGAKDYGYTF	TGTGCCAGACTTATTCTCCAACGACAGGGGGCGAAGGACTATGGCTACACCTTC
.	TRBV27	TRBD1	TRBJ1-1	CASSSRVRRGENTEAFF	TGTGCCAGCAGTTCCCGGGTTCGCAGGGGGGAGAACACTGAAGCTTTCTTT
few	TRBV3-1/TRBV3-2	TRBD1	TRBJ2-1	CASSQEGDRGFNEQFF	TGTGCCAGCAGCCAAGAGGGGGACAGGGGCTTCAATGAGCAGTTCTTC